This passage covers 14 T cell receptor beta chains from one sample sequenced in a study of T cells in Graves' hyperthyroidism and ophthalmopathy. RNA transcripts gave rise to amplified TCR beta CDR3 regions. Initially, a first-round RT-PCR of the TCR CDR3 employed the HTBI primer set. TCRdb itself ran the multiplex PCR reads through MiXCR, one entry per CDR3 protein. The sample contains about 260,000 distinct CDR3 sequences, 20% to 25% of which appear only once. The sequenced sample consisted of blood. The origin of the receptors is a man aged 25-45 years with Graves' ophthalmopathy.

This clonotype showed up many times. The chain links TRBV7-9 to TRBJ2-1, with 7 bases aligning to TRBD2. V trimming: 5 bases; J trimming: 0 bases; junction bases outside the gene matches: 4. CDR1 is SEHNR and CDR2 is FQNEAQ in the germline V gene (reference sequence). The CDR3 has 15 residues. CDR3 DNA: TGTGCCAGCAGCCGGGGACTACCCTCCTACAATGAGCAGTTCTTC. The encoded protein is CASSRGLPSYNEQFF.

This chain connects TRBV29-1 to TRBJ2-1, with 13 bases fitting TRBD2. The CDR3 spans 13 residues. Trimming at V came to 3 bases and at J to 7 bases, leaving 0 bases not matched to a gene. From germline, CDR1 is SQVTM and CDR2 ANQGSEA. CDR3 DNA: TGCAGCGTTGAGGGACTAGCGGGAAATGAGCAGTTCTTC. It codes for CSVEGLAGNEQFF.

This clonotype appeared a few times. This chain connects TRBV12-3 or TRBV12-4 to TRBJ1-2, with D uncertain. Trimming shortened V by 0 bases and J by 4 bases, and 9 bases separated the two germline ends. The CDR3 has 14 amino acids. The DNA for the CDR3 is TGTGCCAGCAGTTTAGCGGACCGATTCTATGGCTACACCTTC. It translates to CASSLADRFYGYTF.

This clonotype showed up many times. CDR3 protein: CASSQDWGQGVAFF. The CDR3 bases are TGTGCCAGCAGCCAAGATTGGGGACAGGGAGTAGCTTTCTTT. The chain links TRBV3-1 to TRBJ1-1; 9 bases match TRBD1. Trimming cost V 0 bases and J 10 bases; bases outside gene matches: 6. CDR3 size: 14 residues. Germline-derived CDR1 and CDR2 are LGHDT and YNNKEL (reference sequence).

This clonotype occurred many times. The CDR3 spells CASSYPGTSVTDTQYF. The CDR3 DNA reads TGTGCCAGCAGTTATCCCGGGACTAGCGTCACAGATACGCAGTATTTT. The chain carries TRBV6-2 or TRBV6-3 and TRBJ2-3; TRBD2 matches 10 bases. There are 16 residues in the CDR3. Trimming cost V 3 bases and J 2 bases; bases outside gene matches: 5. CDR1 and CDR2 from the germline V gene are MNHEY and SVGEGT.

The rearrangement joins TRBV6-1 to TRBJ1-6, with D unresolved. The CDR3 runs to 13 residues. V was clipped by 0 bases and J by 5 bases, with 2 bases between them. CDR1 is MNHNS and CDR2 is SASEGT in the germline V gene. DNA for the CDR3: TGTGCCAGCAGTGAAGCCGATAATTCACCCCTCCACTTT. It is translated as CASSEADNSPLHF.

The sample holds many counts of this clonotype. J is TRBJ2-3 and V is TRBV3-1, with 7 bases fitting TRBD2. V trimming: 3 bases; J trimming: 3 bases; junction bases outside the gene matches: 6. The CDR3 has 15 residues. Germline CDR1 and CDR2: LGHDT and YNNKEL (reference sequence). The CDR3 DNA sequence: TGTGCCAGCAGCCAGGCGGGGGAGCTGACAGATACGCAGTATTTT. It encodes CASSQAGELTDTQYF.

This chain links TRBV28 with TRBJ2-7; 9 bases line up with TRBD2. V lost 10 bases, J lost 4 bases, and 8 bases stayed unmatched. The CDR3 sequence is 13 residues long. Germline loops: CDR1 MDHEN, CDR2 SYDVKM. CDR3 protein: CATIAGVTYEQYF. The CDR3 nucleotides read TGTGCCACCATAGCGGGAGTAACGTACGAGCAGTACTTC.

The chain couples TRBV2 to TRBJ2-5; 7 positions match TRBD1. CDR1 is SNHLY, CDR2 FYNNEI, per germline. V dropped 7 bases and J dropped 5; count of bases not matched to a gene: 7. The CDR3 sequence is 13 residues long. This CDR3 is CASNRGGVETQYF. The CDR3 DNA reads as TGTGCCAGCAACAGGGGCGGCGTGGAGACCCAGTACTTC.

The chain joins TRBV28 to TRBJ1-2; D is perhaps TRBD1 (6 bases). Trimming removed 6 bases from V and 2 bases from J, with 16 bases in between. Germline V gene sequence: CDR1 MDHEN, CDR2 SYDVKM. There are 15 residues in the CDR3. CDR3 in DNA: TGTGCCAGCAGACTGGGGGCAGGGGCGAACTATGGCTACACCTTC. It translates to CASRLGAGANYGYTF.

The DNA for the CDR3 is TGTGCCAGCAGCCCACCAGAGGGTCCCTACGAGCAGTACTTC. Its protein is CASSPPEGPYEQYF. The genes are TRBV7-9 and TRBJ2-7, with D possibly matching TRBD2 (5 bases). The germline V and J ends were trimmed by 5 bases and 2 bases, with 13 bases remaining between them. The CDR3 runs to 14 residues. Germline V gives CDR1 SEHNR, CDR2 FQNEAQ (reference sequence). Full variable domain (rest looked up from reference TRBV7-9 and TRBJ2-7): DTGVSQNPRHKITKRGQNVTFRCDPISEHNRLYWYRQTLGQGPEFLTYFQNEAQLEKSRLLSDRFSAERPKGSFSTLEIQRTEQGDSAMYLCASSPPEGPYEQYFGPGTRLTVT.

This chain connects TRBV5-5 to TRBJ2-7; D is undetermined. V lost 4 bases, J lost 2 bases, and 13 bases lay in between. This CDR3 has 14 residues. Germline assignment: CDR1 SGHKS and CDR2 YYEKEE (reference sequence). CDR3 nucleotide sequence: TGTGCCAGCAGCGCTGGAAGGGATCCCTACGAGCAGTACTTC. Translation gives CASSAGRDPYEQYF.

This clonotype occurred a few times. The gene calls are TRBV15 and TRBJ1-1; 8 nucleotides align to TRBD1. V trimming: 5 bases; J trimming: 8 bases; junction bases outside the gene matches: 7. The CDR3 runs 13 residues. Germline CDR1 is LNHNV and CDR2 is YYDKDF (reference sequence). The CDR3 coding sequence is TGTGCCACCAGCTTGGACAGGGAGGAGGAAGCTTTCTTT. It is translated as CATSLDREEEAFF. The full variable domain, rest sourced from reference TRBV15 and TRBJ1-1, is DAMVIQNPRYQVTQFGKPVTLSCSQTLNHNVMYWYQQKSSQAPKLLFHYYDKDFNNEADTPDNFQSRRPNTSFCFLDIRSPGLGDTAMYLCATSLDREEEAFFGQGTRLTVV.

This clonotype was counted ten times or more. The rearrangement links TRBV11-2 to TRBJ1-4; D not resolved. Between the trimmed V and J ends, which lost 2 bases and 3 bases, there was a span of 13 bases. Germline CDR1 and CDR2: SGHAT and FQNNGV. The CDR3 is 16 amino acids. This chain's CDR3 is CASSLRLRRANEKLFF. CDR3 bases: TGTGCCAGCAGCTTACGACTTCGTAGGGCTAATGAAAAACTGTTTTTT.